These 3 T cell receptor beta chains were all obtained from the same sample, sequenced in a study of T cells in Graves' hyperthyroidism and ophthalmopathy (dated by TCRdb to about 2019). The receptor library was made with multiplex PCR. The sequencer was an Illumina HiSeq 2000. TCR beta CDR3 regions were amplified from RNA transcripts. For the first round of RT-PCR on the TCR CDR3, the HTBI primer set was used together with the Qiagen OneStep RT-PCR kit. The public reads were quality trimmed at Q25 with fastp and then assembled into clones with MiXCR by TCRdb, keeping productive beta chains. For every CDR3 protein sequence, its rows merge into one entry that carries the most common genes and DNA. Within this sample are approximately 360,000 distinct CDR3 sequences, with 25% of them counted one time only. 73% of the sample lies in the top ten. Input material: blood. The receptors were gathered from a man aged 50-60 years with Graves' hyperthyroidism.

There are a few counts of this clonotype. This rearrangement joins TRBV27 to TRBJ1-6, with D maybe TRBD1 (5 bases). Germline CDR1 is MNHEY and CDR2 is SMNVEV (reference sequence). The CDR3 is 15 residues long. Trimming stripped 5 bases from V and 10 bases from J, with 18 bases between. The DNA for the CDR3 is TGTGCCAGCAGTGGGGACCCGGGAAGGCCCTCACCCCTCCACTTT. This gives the protein CASSGDPGRPSPLHF.

This clonotype was detected ten times or more. This chain joins TRBV6-1 and TRBJ1-1; TRBD1 matches at 7 bases. CDR3 length: 14 residues. V lost 4 bases to trimming and J lost 6 bases; unmatched junction nucleotides: 8. Germline values: CDR1 MNHNS, CDR2 SASEGT. Here the CDR3 reads CASSVGTVSAEAFF. The CDR3 DNA reads as TGTGCCAGCAGTGTCGGGACAGTAAGCGCTGAAGCTTTCTTT.

This clonotype was recorded a few times. The V and J genes are TRBV12-3 or TRBV12-4 and TRBJ1-6; D is unclear. Trimming shortened V by 1 base and J by 8 bases, and 6 bases separated the two germline ends. CDR3 size: 13 residues. The chain's CDR3 is CASSLGSDSPLHF. The CDR3 nucleotides read TGTGCCAGCAGTTTAGGATCTGATTCACCCCTCCACTTT.